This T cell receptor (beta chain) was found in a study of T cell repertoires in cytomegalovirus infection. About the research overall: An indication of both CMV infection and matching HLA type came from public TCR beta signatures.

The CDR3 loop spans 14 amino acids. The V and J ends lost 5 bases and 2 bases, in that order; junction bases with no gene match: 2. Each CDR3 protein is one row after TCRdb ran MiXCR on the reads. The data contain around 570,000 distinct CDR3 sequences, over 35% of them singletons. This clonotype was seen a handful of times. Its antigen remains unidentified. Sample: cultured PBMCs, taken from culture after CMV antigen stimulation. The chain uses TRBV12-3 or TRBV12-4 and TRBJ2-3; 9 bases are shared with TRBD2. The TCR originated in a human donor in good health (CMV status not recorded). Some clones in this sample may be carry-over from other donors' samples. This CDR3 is CASSASGVTDTQYF. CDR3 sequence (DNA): TGTGCCAGCAGTGCTAGCGGGGTCACAGATACGCAGTATTTT.